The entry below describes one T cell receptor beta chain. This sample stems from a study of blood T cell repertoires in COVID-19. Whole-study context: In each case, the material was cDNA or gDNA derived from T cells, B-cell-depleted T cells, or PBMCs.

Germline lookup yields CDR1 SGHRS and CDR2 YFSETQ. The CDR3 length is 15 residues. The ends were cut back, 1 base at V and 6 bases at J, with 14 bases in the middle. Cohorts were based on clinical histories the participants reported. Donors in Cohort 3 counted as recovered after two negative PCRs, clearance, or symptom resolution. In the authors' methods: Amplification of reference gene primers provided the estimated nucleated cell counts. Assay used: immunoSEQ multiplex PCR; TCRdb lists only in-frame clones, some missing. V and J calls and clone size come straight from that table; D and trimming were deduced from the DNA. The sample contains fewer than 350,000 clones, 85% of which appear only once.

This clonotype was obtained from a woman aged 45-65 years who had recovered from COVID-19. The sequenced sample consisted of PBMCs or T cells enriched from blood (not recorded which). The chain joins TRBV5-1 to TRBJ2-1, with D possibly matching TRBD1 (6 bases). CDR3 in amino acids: CASSLLQGSLNEQFF. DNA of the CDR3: TGCGCCAGCAGCTTGCTACAGGGAAGTCTCAATGAGCAGTTCTTC. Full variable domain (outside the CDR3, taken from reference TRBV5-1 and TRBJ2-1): KAGVTQTPRYLIKTRGQQVTLSCSPISGHRSVSWYQQTPGQGLQFLFEYFSETQRNKGNFPGRFSGRQFSNSRSEMNVSTLELGDSALYLCASSLLQGSLNEQFFGPGTRLTVL.